This passage covers 21 T cell receptor beta chains from one sample sequenced in a study of blood T cell repertoires in COVID-19. The table came from immunoSEQ multiplex PCR; TCRdb's copy has only in-frame clones and leaves some out. In the table there are around 220,000 clones, around 83% of which are singletons. Sample: peripheral blood. Receptors were obtained from a woman aged 45-59 years with COVID-19, enrolled during active disease.

J is TRBJ1-6 and V is TRBV6-9; D possibly corresponds to TRBD1 (5 bases). This CDR3 is 15 amino acids long. Germline CDR1 is MNHGY and CDR2 is SVAAGI. Trimming removed 4 bases from V and 5 bases from J, with 12 bases in between. The CDR3 loop reads CASSLPTVNNSPLHF. CDR3 DNA sequence: TGTGCCAGCAGTTTACCGACAGTTAATAATTCACCCCTCCACTTT.

The genes are TRBV10-3 and TRBJ1-3; D is possibly TRBD1 (5 bases). This CDR3 has 16 amino acids. The ends were cut back, 1 base at V and 2 bases at J, with 12 bases in the middle. Germline CDR1 is ENHRY and CDR2 is SYGVKD. In DNA, the CDR3 is TGTGCCATCAGTGAGTTGGGGGGTGATCCTGGAAACACCATATATTTT. It yields the protein CAISELGGDPGNTIYF.

The chain is built from TRBV11-2 and TRBJ2-2, with TRBD1 matching over 7 bases. This CDR3 is built from 15 residues. Germline V lookup: CDR1 SGHAT, CDR2 FQNNGV. The V gene end was trimmed by 6 bases and the J gene end by 4 bases; junction bases not matched to a gene: 8. DNA for the CDR3: TGTGCCAGCAGGCCGGGACAGTGGACCACCGGGGAGCTGTTTTTT. The encoded protein is CASRPGQWTTGELFF.

The J gene is TRBJ2-3, the V gene TRBV27; 12 bases align to TRBD2. Germline CDR1 MNHEY, CDR2 SMNVEV (reference sequence). The CDR3 covers 16 residues. V shed 4 bases and J 4 bases; nucleotides not matched to a gene: 6. The chain's CDR3 is CASSSSGGAGPDTQYF. DNA for the CDR3: TGTGCCAGCAGTTCTAGCGGGGGGGCCGGCCCAGATACGCAGTATTTT.

On this clone: One end of the junction varies from germline; a read error may be responsible. V is TRBV9 and J is TRBJ2-3; the match to TRBD2 covers 7 bases. Germline V CDR1 and CDR2: SGDLS, YYNGEE. The CDR3 has 16 amino acids. The CDR3 protein is CASSVGLATSTDMQYF. CDR3 in DNA: TGTGCCAGCAGCGTAGGACTAGCCACTTCCACAGATATGCAGTATTTT.

This chain uses TRBV18 with TRBJ1-1; D remains unclear. Germline CDR1 KGHSH, CDR2 LQKENI. CDR3 length: 12 amino acids. Deletions cut 8 bases from V and 1 base from J, with 8 bases between. The CDR3 DNA reads TGTGCCAGCCGTCCCGGGAACACTGAAGCTTTCTTT. The encoded protein is CASRPGNTEAFF.

The V call is TRBV5-4, the J call TRBJ1-1; no reliable D call. Germline V gene lookup returns CDR1 SGHNT and CDR2 YYREEE (reference sequence). The CDR3 is 14 residues long. V lost 3 bases and J 6 bases, leaving 15 bases between the germline ends. In DNA form, the CDR3 reads TGTGCCAGCAGCTCGGGGAGGGCGGAGGCTGAAGCTTTCTTT. Protein: CASSSGRAEAEAFF.

The chain links TRBV29-1 to TRBJ1-3, with 10 bases fitting TRBD1. J lost 8 bases, V lost 3 bases, and 10 bases had no gene match. Germline loops: CDR1 SQVTM, CDR2 ANQGSEA. This CDR3 has 15 residues. CDR3 region: CSVEIRDRGRDTIYF. The CDR3 DNA reads TGCAGCGTTGAGATCCGGGACAGGGGACGAGACACCATATATTTT. Full variable domain (remainder filled in from reference TRBV29-1 and TRBJ1-3): SAVISQKPSRDICQRGTSLTIQCQVDSQVTMMFWYRQQPGQSLTLIATANQGSEATYESGFVIDKFPISRPNLTFSTLTVSNMSPEDSSIYLCSVEIRDRGRDTIYFGEGSWLTVV.

The J gene is TRBJ2-7, the V gene TRBV18, with a tentative D call TRBD1 (6 bases). With 4 bases removed from V and 1 base from J, the gap between germline ends came to 11 bases. This CDR3 has 14 amino acids. The V gene's germline CDR1 is KGHSH and CDR2 LQKENI. The DNA of the CDR3 is TGTGCCAGCTCACGAGCAGACAGGTCCTACGAGCAGTACGTC. It codes for CASSRADRSYEQYV.

The rearrangement links TRBV27 to TRBJ2-5; D might be TRBD2 (5 bases). This CDR3 comprises 14 residues. Germline CDR1 MNHEY, CDR2 SMNVEV (reference sequence). V lost 1 base to trimming and J lost 1 base, with 7 bases between them. The DNA for the CDR3 is TGTGCCAGCAGTTTATTCGGGATCCAAGAGACCCAGTACTTC. Translation: CASSLFGIQETQYF.

The chain carries TRBV20-1 and TRBJ2-7, with D maybe TRBD2 (6 bases). CDR1 and CDR2 (germline): DFQATT, SNEGSKA (reference sequence). There are 11 residues in the CDR3. Trimming removed 5 bases at V and 3 bases at J, with 8 bases between. This CDR3 is CSAHGGYEQYF. The CDR3 region has the DNA TGCAGTGCTCACGGGGGCTACGAGCAGTACTTC.

A remark on this clone: At one end the junction does not follow the germline gene, possibly because of a read error. This sample also contains other DNA sequences that code for the same CDR3. The chain is built from TRBV19 and TRBJ1-5; D perhaps matches TRBD1 (6 bases). Germline values: CDR1 LNHDA, CDR2 SQIVND (reference sequence). This CDR3 is 15 amino acids long. This CDR3 reads CASSIGGGRNQPQHF. In DNA form, the CDR3 reads TGTGCCAGTAGTATAGGGGGGGGGCGCAACCAGCCCCAGCATTTT.

The rearrangement joins TRBV7-2 to TRBJ1-1; 8 bases are a match to TRBD1. Looked up from germline, CDR1 is SGHTA and CDR2 is FQGNSA. Unmatched junction bases numbered 10, after V lost 7 bases and J lost 3 bases. There are 15 residues in the CDR3. The CDR3 bases are TGTGCCAGCACCCCAGGGGGCAATAGGTACACTGAAGCTTTCTTT. Its protein product is CASTPGGNRYTEAFF.

J is TRBJ2-1 and V is TRBV12-3 or TRBV12-4; D is unclear. This CDR3 contains 12 residues. Deletions cut 3 bases from V and 7 bases from J, with 7 bases between. The CDR3 DNA follows: TGTGCCAGCAGTTTGGCGGTTAATGAGCAGTTCTTC. This codes for CASSLAVNEQFF.

The chain joins TRBV25-1 to TRBJ1-3, with TRBD1 matching over 7 bases. V was pared by 4 bases and J by 0 bases, with 3 bases of the junction left unmatched. The CDR3 spans 15 residues. Germline-derived CDR1 and CDR2 are MGHDK and SYGVNS. The CDR3 protein is CASSGGTVSGNTIYF. DNA of the CDR3: TGTGCCAGCAGTGGAGGGACAGTCTCTGGAAACACCATATATTTT.

V and J are TRBV6-5 and TRBJ2-3, with TRBD2 matching 12 bases. There are 14 residues in the CDR3. Per the germline V gene, CDR1 is MNHEY and CDR2 is SVGAGI. For the CDR3, the DNA is TGTGCGATTGGGACTAGCGGGTCCACAGATACGCAGTATTTT. It specifies CAIGTSGSTDTQYF.

Only a few counts were recorded for this clone. The CDR3 protein is CASSGTSGGYNEQFF. In nucleotides, the CDR3 is TGTGCCTCCTCCGGGACTAGCGGGGGCTACAATGAGCAGTTCTTC. The chain has TRBV10-3 and TRBJ2-1; 14 bases are a match to TRBD2. The J segment lost 3 bases and the V segment lost 11 bases, leaving 6 bases of the junction unmatched. Germline V CDR1 and CDR2: ENHRY, SYGVKD. The CDR3 is 15 amino acids.

V and J are TRBV5-1 and TRBJ1-1; D remains ambiguous. V was shortened by 4 bases and J by 4 bases, with 17 bases between the two germline ends. The CDR3 spans 15 residues. Germline assignment: CDR1 SGHRS and CDR2 YFSETQ. The CDR3 protein is CASSLLGGLGTEAFF. In nucleotides, the CDR3 is TGCGCCAGCAGCCTATTAGGTGGGCTGGGCACTGAAGCTTTCTTT.

The V gene is TRBV18, the J gene TRBJ1-1, with 7 bases that match TRBD1. The CDR3 length is 17 residues. V shed 4 bases and J 0 bases; nucleotides not matched to a gene: 11. Germline CDR1 is KGHSH and CDR2 is LQKENI. This CDR3 reads CASSLGGPGGMNTEAFF. The CDR3 bases are TGTGCCAGCTCACTTGGGGGCCCAGGGGGTATGAACACTGAAGCTTTCTTT.

The chain uses TRBV2 and TRBJ1-2; maybe TRBD1 (5 bases). This CDR3 comprises 14 residues. Trimming left V 0 bases short and J 8 bases short, with 13 bases between. CDR1 and CDR2 from the germline V gene are SNHLY and FYNNEI. The CDR3 nucleotides are TGTGCCAGCAGTGAAGCATCAAGGGGCGGAGGCTACACCTTC. It translates to CASSEASRGGGYTF.

The rearrangement links TRBV3-1 (or the pseudogene TRBV3-2) to TRBJ1-4, with unresolved D. Between the trimmed V and J ends, which lost 0 bases and 14 bases, there was a span of 13 bases. Per the germline V gene, CDR1 is LGHDT and CDR2 is YNNKEL (reference sequence). The CDR3 has 13 amino acids. DNA for the CDR3: TGTGCCAGCAGCCAAGATCATAAGTCGAGGCTGTTTTTT. Residues: CASSQDHKSRLFF.